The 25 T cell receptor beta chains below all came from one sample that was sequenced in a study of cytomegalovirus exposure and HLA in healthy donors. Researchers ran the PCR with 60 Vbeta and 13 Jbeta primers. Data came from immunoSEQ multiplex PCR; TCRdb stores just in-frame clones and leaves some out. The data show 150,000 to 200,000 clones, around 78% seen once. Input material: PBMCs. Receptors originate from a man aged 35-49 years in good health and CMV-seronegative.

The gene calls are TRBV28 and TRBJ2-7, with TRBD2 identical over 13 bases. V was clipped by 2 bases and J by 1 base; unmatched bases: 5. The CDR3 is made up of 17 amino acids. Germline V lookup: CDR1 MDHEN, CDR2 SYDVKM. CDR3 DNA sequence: TGTGCCAGCAGTTTAGCGTCGGGACTAGCGGGGTCCTACGAGCAGTACTTC. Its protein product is CASSLASGLAGSYEQYF. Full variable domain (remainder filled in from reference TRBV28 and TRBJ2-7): DVKVTQSSRYLVKRTGEKVFLECVQDMDHENMFWYRQDPGLGLRLIYFSYDVKMKEKGDIPEGYSVSREKKERFSLILESASTNQTSMYLCASSLASGLAGSYEQYFGPGTRLTVT.

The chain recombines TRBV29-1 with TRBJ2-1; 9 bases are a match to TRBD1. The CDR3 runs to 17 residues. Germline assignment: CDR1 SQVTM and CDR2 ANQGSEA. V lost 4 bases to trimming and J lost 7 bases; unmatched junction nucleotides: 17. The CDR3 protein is CSVAPDRGTTTRNEQFF. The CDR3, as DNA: TGCAGCGTTGCGCCGGACAGGGGAACTACTACTAGAAATGAGCAGTTCTTC.

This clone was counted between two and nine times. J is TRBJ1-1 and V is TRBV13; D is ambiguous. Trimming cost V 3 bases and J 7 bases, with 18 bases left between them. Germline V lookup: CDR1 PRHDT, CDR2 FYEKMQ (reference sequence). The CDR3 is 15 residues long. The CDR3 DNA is TGTGCCAGCAGCTTCACAGAAACTAGACAATTTGAAGCTTTCTTT. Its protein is CASSFTETRQFEAFF.

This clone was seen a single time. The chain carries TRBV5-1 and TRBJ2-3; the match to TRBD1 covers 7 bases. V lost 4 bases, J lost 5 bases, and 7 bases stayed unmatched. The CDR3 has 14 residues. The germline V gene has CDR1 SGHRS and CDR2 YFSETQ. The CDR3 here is CASSTRQGGDTQYF. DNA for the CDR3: TGCGCCAGCAGCACCAGACAGGGTGGAGATACGCAGTATTTT.

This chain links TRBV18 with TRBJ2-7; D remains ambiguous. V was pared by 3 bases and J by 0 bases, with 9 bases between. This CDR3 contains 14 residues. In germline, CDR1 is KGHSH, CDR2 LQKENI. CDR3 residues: CASSPVSDSYEQYV. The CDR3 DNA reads TGTGCCAGCTCACCTGTATCGGACTCCTACGAGCAGTACGTC.

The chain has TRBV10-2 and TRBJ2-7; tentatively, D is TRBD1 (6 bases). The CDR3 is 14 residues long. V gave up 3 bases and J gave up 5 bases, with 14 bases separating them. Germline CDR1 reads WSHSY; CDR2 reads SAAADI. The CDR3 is CASSEQGSGNEQYF. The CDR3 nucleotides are TGCGCCAGCAGTGAACAGGGAAGTGGGAACGAGCAGTACTTC.

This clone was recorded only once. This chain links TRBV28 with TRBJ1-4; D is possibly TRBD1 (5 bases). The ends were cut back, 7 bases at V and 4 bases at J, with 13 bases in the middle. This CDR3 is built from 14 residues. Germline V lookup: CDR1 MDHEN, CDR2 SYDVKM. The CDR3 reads CASKDGGGNEKLFF. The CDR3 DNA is TGTGCCAGCAAAGACGGCGGGGGTAATGAAAAACTGTTTTTT.

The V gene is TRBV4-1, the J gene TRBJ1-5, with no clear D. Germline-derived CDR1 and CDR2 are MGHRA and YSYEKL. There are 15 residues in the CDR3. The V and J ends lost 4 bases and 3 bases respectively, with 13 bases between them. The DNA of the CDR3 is TGCGCCAGCAGCCGGCTCGGGAACAACAATCAGCCCCAGCATTTT. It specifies CASSRLGNNNQPQHF.

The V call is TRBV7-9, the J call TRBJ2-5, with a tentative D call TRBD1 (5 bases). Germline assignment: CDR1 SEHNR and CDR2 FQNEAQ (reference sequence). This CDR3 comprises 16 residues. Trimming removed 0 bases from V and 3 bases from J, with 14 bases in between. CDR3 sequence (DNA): TGTGCCAGCAGCTTAGCGAGCAGGGTGATTGAAGAGACCCAGTACTTC. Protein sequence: CASSLASRVIEETQYF.

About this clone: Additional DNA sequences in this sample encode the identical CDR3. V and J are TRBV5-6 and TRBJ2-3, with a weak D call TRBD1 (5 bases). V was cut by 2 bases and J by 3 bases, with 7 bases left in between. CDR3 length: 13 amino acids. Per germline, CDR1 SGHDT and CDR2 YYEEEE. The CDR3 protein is CASSLPGTDTQYF. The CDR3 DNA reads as TGTGCCAGCAGCTTACCAGGGACAGATACGCAGTATTTT.

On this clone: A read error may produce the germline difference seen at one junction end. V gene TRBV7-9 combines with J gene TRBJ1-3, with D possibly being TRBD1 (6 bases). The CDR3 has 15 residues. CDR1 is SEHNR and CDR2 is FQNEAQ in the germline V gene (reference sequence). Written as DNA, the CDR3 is TGTTCCAGCACCGAGGGGGATCTCTCTGGAAACACCATATATTTT. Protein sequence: CSSTEGDLSGNTIYF.

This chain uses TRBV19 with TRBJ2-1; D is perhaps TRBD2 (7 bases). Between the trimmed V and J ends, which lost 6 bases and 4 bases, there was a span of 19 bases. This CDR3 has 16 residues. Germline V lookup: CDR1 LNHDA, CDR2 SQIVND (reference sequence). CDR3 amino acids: CASSPWGGGAYNEQFF. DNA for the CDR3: TGTGCCAGTAGCCCCTGGGGGGGCGGGGCATACAATGAGCAGTTCTTC. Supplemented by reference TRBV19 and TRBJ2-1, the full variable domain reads DGGITQSPKYLFRKEGQNVTLSCEQNLNHDAMYWYRQDPGQGLRLIYYSQIVNDFQKGDIAEGYSVSREKKESFPLTVTSAQKNPTAFYLCASSPWGGGAYNEQFFGPGTRLTVL.

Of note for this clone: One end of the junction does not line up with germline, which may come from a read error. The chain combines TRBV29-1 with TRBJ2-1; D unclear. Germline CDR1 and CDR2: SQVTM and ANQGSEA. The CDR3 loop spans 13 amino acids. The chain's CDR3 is CSYNAGSYSEQFF. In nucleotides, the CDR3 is TGCAGCTATAACGCAGGCTCCTACAGTGAGCAGTTCTTC.

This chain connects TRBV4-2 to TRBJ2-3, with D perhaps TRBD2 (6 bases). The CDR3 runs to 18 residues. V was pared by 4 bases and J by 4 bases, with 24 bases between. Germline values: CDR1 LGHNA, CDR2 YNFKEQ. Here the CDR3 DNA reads TGTGCCAGCAGCCCGGAGGGAATAAGGCCTAGCGTTCCAGATACGCAGTATTTT. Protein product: CASSPEGIRPSVPDTQYF.

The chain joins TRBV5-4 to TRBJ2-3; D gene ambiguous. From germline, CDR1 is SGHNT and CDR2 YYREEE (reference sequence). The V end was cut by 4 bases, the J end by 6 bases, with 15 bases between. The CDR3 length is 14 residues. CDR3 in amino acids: CASSIQSIPDTQYF. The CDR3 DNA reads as TGTGCCAGCAGCATTCAGTCCATACCCGATACGCAGTATTTT.

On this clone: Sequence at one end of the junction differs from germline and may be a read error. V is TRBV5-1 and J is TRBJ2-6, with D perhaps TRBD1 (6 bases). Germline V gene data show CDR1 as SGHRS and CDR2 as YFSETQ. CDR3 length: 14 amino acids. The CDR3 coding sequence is TGCGCCAGCAGCGGGGGCCTAGGGGCCAACGGCCTGACTTTC. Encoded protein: CASSGGLGANGLTF.

CDR3 coding DNA: TGTGCCAGCAGTTCCTTGCTAGCGGGTTTGAACACCGGGGAGCTGTTTTTT. Amino acids: CASSSLLAGLNTGELFF. The rearrangement joins TRBV7-9 to TRBJ2-2; 8 bases agree with TRBD2. Trimming cost V 6 bases and J 1 base; bases outside gene matches: 10. The CDR3 has 17 amino acids. Germline CDR1 is SEHNR and CDR2 is FQNEAQ (reference sequence).

The CDR3 sequence: CSVTGLQETQYF. CDR3 DNA sequence: TGCAGCGTTACAGGGCTGCAAGAGACCCAGTACTTC. V usage is TRBV29-1 and J usage is TRBJ2-5; maybe TRBD1 (6 bases). There are 12 residues in the CDR3. V was cut by 5 bases and J by 2 bases, with 9 bases left in between. CDR1 is SQVTM and CDR2 is ANQGSEA in the germline V gene.

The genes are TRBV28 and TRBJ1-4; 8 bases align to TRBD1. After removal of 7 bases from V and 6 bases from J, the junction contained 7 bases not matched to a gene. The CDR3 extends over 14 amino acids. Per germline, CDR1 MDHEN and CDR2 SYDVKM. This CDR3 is CASIKPGGHEKLFF. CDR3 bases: TGTGCCAGCATTAAGCCAGGGGGCCATGAAAAACTGTTTTTT.

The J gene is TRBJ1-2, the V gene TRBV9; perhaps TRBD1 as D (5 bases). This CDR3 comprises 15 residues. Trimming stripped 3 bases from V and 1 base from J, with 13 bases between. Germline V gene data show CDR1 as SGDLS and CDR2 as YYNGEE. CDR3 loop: CASSEGAFVNYGYTF. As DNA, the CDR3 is TGTGCCAGCAGCGAAGGGGCCTTTGTTAACTATGGCTACACCTTC. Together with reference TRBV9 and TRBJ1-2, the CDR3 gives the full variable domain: DSGVTQTPKHLITATGQRVTLRCSPRSGDLSVYWYQQSLDQGLQFLIQYYNGEERAKGNILERFSAQQFPDLHSELNLSSLELGDSALYFCASSEGAFVNYGYTFGSGTRLTVV.

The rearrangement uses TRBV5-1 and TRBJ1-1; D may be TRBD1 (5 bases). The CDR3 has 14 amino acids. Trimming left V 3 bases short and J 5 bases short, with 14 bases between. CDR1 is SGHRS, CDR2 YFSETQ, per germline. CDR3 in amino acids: CASSSQGIGTEAFF. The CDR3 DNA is TGCGCCAGCAGCTCCCAGGGTATTGGAACTGAAGCTTTCTTT.

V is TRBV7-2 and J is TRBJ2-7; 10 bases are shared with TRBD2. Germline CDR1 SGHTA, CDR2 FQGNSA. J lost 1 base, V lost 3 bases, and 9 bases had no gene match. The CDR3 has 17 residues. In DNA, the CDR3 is TGTGCCAGCAGCTTTAGGATAGCGGGAGGCCCGTCCTACGAGCAGTACGTC. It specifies CASSFRIAGGPSYEQYV.

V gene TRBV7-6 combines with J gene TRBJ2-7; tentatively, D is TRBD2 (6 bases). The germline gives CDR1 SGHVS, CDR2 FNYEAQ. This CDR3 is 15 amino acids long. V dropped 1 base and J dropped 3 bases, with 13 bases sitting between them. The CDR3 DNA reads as TGTGCCAGCAGCTTAGGGGCGGGGTCGGACTACGAGCAGTACGTC. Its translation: CASSLGAGSDYEQYV.

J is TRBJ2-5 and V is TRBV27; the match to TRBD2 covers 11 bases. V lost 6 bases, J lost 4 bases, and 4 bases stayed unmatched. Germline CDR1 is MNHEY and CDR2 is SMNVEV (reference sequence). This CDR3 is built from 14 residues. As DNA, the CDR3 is TGTGCCAGCAGACGGACTAGCGGGTTAGAGACCCAGTACTTC. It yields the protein CASRRTSGLETQYF.

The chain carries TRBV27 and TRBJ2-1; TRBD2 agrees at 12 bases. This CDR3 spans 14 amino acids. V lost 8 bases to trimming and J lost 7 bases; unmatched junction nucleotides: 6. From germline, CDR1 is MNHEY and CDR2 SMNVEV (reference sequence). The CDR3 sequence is CASATSGSGNEQFF. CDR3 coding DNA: TGTGCCAGCGCGACTAGCGGGAGTGGGAATGAGCAGTTCTTC.